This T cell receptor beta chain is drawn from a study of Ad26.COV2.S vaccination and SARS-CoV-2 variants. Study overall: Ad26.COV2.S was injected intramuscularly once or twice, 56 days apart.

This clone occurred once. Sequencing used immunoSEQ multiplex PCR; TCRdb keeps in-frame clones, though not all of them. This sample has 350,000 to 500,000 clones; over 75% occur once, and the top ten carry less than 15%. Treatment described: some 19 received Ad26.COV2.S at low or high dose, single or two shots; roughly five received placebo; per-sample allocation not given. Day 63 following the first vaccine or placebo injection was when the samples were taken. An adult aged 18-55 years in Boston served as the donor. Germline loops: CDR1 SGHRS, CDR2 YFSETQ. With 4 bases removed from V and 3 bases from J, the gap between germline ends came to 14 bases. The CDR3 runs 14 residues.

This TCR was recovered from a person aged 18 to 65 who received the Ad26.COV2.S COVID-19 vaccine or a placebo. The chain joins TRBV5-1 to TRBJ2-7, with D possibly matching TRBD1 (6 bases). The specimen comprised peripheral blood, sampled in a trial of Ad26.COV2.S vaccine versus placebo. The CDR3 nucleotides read TGCGCCAGCAGCCCCCCGGGACAATACTACGAGCAGTACTTC. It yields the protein CASSPPGQYYEQYF. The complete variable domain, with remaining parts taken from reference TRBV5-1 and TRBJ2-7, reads KAGVTQTPRYLIKTRGQQVTLSCSPISGHRSVSWYQQTPGQGLQFLFEYFSETQRNKGNFPGRFSGRQFSNSRSEMNVSTLELGDSALYLCASSPPGQYYEQYFGPGTRLTVT.